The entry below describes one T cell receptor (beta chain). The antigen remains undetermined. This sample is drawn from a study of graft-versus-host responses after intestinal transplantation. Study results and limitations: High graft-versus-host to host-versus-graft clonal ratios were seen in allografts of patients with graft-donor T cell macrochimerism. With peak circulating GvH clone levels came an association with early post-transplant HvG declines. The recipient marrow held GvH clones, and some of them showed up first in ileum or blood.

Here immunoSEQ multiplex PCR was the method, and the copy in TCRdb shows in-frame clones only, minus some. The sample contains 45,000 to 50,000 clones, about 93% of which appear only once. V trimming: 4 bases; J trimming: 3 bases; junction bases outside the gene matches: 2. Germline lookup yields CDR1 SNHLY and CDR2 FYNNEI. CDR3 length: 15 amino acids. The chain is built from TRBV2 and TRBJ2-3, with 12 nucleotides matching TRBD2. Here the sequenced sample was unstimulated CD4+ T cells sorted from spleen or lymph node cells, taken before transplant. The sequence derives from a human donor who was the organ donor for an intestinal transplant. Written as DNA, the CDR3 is TGTGCCAGCAGTGCGACTAGCGGGAGAACAGATACGCAGTATTTT. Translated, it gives CASSATSGRTDTQYF.